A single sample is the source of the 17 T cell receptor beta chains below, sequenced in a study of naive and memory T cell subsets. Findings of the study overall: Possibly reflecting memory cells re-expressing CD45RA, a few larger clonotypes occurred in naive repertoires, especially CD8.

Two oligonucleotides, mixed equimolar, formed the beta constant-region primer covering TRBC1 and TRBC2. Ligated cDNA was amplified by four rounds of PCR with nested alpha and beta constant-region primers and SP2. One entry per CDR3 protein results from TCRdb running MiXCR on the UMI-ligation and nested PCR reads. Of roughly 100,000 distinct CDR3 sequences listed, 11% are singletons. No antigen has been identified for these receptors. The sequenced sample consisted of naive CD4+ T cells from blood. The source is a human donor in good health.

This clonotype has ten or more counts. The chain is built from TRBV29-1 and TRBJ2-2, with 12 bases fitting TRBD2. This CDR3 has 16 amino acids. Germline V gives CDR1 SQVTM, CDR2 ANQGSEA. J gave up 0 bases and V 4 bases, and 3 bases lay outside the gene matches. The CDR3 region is CSVVGLAGSNTGELFF. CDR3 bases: TGCAGCGTTGTAGGACTAGCGGGATCGAACACCGGGGAGCTGTTTTTT.

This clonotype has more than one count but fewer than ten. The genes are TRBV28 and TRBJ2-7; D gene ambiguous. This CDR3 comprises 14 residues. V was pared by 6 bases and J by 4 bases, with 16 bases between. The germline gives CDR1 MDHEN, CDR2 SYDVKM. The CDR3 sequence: CASSSMGWDYEQYF. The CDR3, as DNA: TGTGCCAGCAGCTCTATGGGCTGGGATTACGAGCAGTACTTC.

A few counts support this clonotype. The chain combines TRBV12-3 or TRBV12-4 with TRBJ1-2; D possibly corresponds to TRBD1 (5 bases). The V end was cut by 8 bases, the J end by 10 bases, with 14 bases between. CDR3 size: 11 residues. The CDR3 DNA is TGTGCCAGCCGGGACCGGGGCGACTACACCTTC. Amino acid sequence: CASRDRGDYTF.

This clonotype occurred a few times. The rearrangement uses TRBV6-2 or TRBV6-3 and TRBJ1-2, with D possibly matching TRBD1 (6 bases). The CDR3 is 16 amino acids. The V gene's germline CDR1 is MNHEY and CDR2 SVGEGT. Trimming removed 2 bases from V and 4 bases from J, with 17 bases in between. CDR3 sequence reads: CASSYAMQGISYGYTF. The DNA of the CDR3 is TGTGCCAGCAGTTACGCTATGCAGGGGATAAGCTATGGCTACACCTTC.

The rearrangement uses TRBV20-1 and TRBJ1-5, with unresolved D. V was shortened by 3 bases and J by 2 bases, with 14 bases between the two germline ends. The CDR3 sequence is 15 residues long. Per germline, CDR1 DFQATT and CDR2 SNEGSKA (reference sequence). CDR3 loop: CSARPSGVGNQPQHF. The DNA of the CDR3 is TGCAGTGCTAGGCCTTCCGGGGTGGGCAATCAGCCCCAGCATTTT.

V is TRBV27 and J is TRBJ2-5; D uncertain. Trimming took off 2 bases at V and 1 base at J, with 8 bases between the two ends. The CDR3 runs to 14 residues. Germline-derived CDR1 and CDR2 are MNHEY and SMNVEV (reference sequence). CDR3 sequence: CASSLVASQETQYF. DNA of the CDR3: TGTGCCAGCAGTTTAGTAGCTTCCCAAGAGACCCAGTACTTC.

The CDR3 coding sequence is TGTGCCAGCAGCTCGCTAGCGGGGGCCTCAGATACGCAGTATTTT. Residues: CASSSLAGASDTQYF. The gene calls are TRBV5-6 and TRBJ2-3; 10 nucleotides match TRBD2. Germline-derived CDR1 and CDR2 are SGHDT and YYEEEE. The CDR3 loop spans 15 amino acids. J was trimmed by 4 bases and V by 3 bases; bases with no gene match: 5.

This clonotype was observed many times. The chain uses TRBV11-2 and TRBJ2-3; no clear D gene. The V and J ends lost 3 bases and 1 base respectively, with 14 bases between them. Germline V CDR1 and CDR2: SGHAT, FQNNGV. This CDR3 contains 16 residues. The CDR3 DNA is TGTGCCAGCAGCTTTGGCGGCGGAACCCGCACAGATACGCAGTATTTT. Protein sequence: CASSFGGGTRTDTQYF.

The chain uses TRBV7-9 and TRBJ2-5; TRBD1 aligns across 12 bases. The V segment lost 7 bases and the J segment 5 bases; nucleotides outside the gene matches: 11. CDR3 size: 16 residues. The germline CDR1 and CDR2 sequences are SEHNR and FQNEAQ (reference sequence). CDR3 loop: CASNPGGTGGAETQYF. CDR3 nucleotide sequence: TGTGCCAGCAACCCAGGGGGGACAGGGGGCGCGGAGACCCAGTACTTC.

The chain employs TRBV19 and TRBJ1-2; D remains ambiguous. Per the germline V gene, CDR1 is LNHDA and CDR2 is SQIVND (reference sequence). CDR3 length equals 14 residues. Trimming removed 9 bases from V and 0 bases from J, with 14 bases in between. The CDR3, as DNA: TGTGCCAGCCTGAGGGTCGGGACTAACTATGGCTACACCTTC. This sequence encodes CASLRVGTNYGYTF.

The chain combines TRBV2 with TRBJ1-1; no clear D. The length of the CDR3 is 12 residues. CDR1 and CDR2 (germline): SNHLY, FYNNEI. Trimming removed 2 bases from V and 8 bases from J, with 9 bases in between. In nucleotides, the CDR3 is TGTGCCAGCAGTGAAATTGTCGTGGAAGCTTTCTTT. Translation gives CASSEIVVEAFF.

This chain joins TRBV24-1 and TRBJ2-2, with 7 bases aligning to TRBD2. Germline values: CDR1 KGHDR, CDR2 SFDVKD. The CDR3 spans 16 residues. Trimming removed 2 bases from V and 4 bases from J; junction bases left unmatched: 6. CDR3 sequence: CATSDWAGVGTGELFF. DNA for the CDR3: TGTGCCACCAGTGATTGGGCGGGAGTGGGCACCGGGGAGCTGTTTTTT.

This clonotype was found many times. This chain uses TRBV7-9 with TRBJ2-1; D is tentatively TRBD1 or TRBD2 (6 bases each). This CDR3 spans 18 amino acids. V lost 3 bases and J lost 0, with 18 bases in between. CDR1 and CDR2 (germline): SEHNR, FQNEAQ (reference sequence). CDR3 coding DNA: TGTGCCAGCAGCTTGGCCCGAACGGGGGCCCGCTCCTACAATGAGCAGTTCTTC. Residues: CASSLARTGARSYNEQFF.

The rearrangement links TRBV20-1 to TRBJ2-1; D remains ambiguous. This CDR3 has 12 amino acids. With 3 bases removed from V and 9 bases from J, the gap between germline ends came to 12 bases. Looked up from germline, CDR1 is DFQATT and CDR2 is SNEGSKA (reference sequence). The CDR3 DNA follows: TGCAGTGCTAGGACTGAGATAAGTGAGCAGTTCTTC. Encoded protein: CSARTEISEQFF.

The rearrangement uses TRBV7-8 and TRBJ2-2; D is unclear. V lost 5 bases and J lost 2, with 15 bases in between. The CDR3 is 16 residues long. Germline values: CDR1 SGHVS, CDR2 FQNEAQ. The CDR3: CASSDEVGLNTGELFF. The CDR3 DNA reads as TGTGCCAGCAGCGACGAAGTTGGCCTCAACACCGGGGAGCTGTTTTTT. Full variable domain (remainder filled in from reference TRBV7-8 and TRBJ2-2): GAGVSQSPRYKVAKRGQDVALRCDPISGHVSLFWYQQALGQGPEFLTYFQNEAQLDKSGLPSDRFFAERPEGSVSTLKIQRTQQEDSAVYLCASSDEVGLNTGELFFGEGSRLTVL.

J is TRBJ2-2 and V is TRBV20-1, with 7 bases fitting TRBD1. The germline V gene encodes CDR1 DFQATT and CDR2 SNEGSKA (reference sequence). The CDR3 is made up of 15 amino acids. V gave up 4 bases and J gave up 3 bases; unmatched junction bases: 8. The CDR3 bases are TGCAGTGCTATTAGGACAGGTGCGGACACCGGGGAGCTGTTTTTT. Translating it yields CSAIRTGADTGELFF.

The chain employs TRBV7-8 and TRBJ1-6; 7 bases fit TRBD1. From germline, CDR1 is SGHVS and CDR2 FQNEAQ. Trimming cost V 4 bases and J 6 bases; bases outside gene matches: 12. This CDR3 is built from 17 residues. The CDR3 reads CASSSEYQQGFNSPLHF. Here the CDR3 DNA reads TGTGCCAGCAGCTCCGAGTACCAACAGGGGTTTAATTCACCCCTCCACTTT.